This TCR beta chain was profiled in a study of cytomegalovirus exposure and HLA in healthy donors. Whole-study context: The early release's HLA-typed donors yielded 80 million to 95 million unique TCRs. Within the Caucasian-associated ancestry cluster were around four fifths of the 398 genotyped donors.

Comments on this clone: Its antigen is not identified.

The length of the CDR3 is 12 residues. The germline V and J ends were trimmed by 4 bases and 11 bases, with 15 bases remaining between them. CDR1 SGHDT and CDR2 YYEEEE come from the germline V gene. Amplification used 60 Vbeta primers and 13 Jbeta primers. Clones were read by immunoSEQ multiplex PCR, and TCRdb kept only the in-frame ones, dropping some. The profile shows under 150,000 clones, more than 75% of them singletons. Findings and limits, study-wide: Per a later analysis, 18,000 or so TCR beta sequences showed association with HLA alleles at 0.05 false discovery rate. An observed cluster of highly shared sequence variants was recorded as a likely sequencing artifact.

The clonotype comes from a female donor in good health and CMV-seronegative. The genes are TRBV5-6 and TRBJ1-1; D not certain. The sequencing sample was made of PBMCs. The CDR3 spells CASSLETRRAFF. In DNA, the CDR3 is TGTGCCAGCAGCCTAGAGACTCGGCGCGCTTTCTTT.